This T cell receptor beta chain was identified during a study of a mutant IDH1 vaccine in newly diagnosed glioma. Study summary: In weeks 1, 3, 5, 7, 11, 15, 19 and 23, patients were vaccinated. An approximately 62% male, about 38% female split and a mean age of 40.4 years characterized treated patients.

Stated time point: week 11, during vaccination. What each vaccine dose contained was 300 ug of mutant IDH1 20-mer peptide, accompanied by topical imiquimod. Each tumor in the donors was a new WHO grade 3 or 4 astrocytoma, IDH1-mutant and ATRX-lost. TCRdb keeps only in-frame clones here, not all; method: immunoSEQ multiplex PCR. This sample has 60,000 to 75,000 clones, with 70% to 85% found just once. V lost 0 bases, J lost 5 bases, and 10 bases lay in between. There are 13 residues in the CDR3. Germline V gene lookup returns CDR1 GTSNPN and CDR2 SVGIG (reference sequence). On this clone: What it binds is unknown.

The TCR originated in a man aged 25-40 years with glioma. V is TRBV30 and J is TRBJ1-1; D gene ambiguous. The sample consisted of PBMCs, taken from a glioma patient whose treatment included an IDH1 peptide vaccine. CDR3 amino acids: CAWSVLGGTEAFF. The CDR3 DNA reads TGTGCCTGGAGTGTACTTGGTGGGACTGAAGCTTTCTTT.